These 28 T cell receptor beta chains originate from one sample sequenced in a study of vaccination effects on CD4 cells after COVID-19. After expansion with viral peptide pools in the ViraFEST assay, antigen-specific CD4+ T cells were sequenced. The authors isolated CD4+ T cells after around 9 days of culture. Participants each got two BNT162b2 or mRNA-1273 vaccine doses. No antigen has been assigned to these receptors. Libraries were prepared by immunoSEQ multiplex PCR; TCRdb keeps only in-frame clonotypes and omits some of them. The repertoire has around 60,000 clones, 73% of them found once; the top ten carry 1.2%. This specimen consisted of CD4+ T cells from PBMCs cultured with HCoV-229E spike peptides, obtained after COVID-19 vaccination. These receptor sequences come from a human donor who received a COVID-19 vaccine.

The rearrangement joins TRBV14 to TRBJ1-1; D ambiguous. Germline assignment: CDR1 SGHDN and CDR2 FVKESK. This CDR3 has 14 residues. V was pared by 3 bases and J by 7 bases, with 15 bases between. The CDR3 reads CASSQHQAPGEAFF. For the CDR3, the DNA is TGTGCCAGCAGCCAGCACCAGGCTCCCGGTGAAGCTTTCTTT. Complete variable domain (other parts from reference TRBV14 and TRBJ1-1): EAGVTQFPSHSVIEKGQTVTLRCDPISGHDNLYWYRRVMGKEIKFLLHFVKESKQDESGMPNNRFLAERTGGTYSTLKVQPAELEDSGVYFCASSQHQAPGEAFFGQGTRLTVV.

There are a few counts of this clone. This chain links TRBV5-1 with TRBJ1-4; D gene uncertain. The V end lost 0 bases, the J end lost 0 bases, and 3 bases lay between the germline ends. The CDR3 is made up of 14 amino acids. The germline gives CDR1 SGHRS, CDR2 YFSETQ. This CDR3 is CASSLGSTNEKLFF. For the CDR3, the DNA is TGCGCCAGCAGCTTGGGCTCAACTAATGAAAAACTGTTTTTT.

This chain connects TRBV11-1 to TRBJ1-5; D is unclear. With 3 bases removed from V and 3 bases from J, the gap between germline ends came to 6 bases. The CDR3 has 13 residues. The germline V gene encodes CDR1 SGHAT and CDR2 FQDESV (reference sequence). Here the CDR3 reads CASSFSVNQPQHF. DNA of the CDR3: TGTGCCAGCAGCTTCTCAGTCAATCAGCCCCAGCATTTT.

This clone was detected once. The J gene is TRBJ2-3, the V gene TRBV5-5; D is uncertain. Trimming removed 6 bases from V and 6 bases from J, with 26 bases in between. The CDR3 runs to 17 residues. Germline V gives CDR1 SGHKS, CDR2 YYEKEE (reference sequence). The CDR3 sequence is CASTPFRASLMGDTQYF. CDR3 nucleotide sequence: TGTGCCAGCACCCCCTTTCGGGCCAGCTTAATGGGGGATACGCAGTATTTT. The full variable domain, rest sourced from reference TRBV5-5 and TRBJ2-3, is DAGVTQSPTHLIKTRGQQVTLRCSPISGHKSVSWYQQVLGQGPQFIFQYYEKEERGRGNFPDRFSARQFPNYSSELNVNALLLGDSALYLCASTPFRASLMGDTQYFGPGTRLTVL.

Only one count was recorded for this clone. J is TRBJ1-6 and V is TRBV4-1; 7 nucleotides line up with TRBD1. J gave up 7 bases and V 3 bases, and 9 bases lay outside the gene matches. Germline lookup yields CDR1 MGHRA and CDR2 YSYEKL. This CDR3 contains 16 residues. In DNA, the CDR3 is TGCGCCAGCAGCCATGAGGGACAGTACTTCAATTCACCCCTCCACTTT. Its translation: CASSHEGQYFNSPLHF.

The chain links TRBV7-2 to TRBJ1-2; the D is unclear. The germline gives CDR1 SGHTA, CDR2 FQGNSA. V was shortened by 4 bases and J by 5 bases, with 17 bases between the two germline ends. The CDR3 runs 15 residues. The CDR3 loop is CASSSPPPRDYGYTF. The CDR3, as DNA: TGTGCCAGCAGCTCTCCCCCCCCCAGAGATTATGGCTACACCTTC.

The chain recombines TRBV5-5 with TRBJ1-6; no clear D gene. Germline V CDR1 and CDR2: SGHKS, YYEKEE (reference sequence). Trimming shortened V by 6 bases and J by 6 bases, and 19 bases separated the two germline ends. The CDR3 has 16 amino acids. The DNA for the CDR3 is TGTGCCAGCAACCCGGCAACGGATCGGCCTAATTCACCCCTCCACTTT. This codes for CASNPATDRPNSPLHF.

The chain recombines TRBV2 with TRBJ2-1; the match to TRBD1 covers 9 bases. Germline assignment: CDR1 SNHLY and CDR2 FYNNEI. The length of the CDR3 is 17 residues. The ends lost 4 bases at V and 8 bases at J; junction bases unmatched: 15. The CDR3, as DNA: TGTGCCAGCAGTGCCCTTTGGACAGGGGAATGGTTGGATGAGCAGTTCTTC. Translated: CASSALWTGEWLDEQFF.

The V call is TRBV4-2, the J call TRBJ1-2; D unclear. Trimming cost V 1 base and J 1 base, with 7 bases left between them. Looked up from germline, CDR1 is LGHNA and CDR2 is YNFKEQ. CDR3 length: 14 amino acids. The CDR3 coding sequence is TGTGCCAGCAGCCAAGGACCACATAACTATGGCTACACCTTC. The encoded protein is CASSQGPHNYGYTF.

J is TRBJ2-7 and V is TRBV28, with D uncertain. V shed 10 bases and J shed 0 bases, with 13 bases lying between them. Per the germline V gene, CDR1 is MDHEN and CDR2 is SYDVKM. This CDR3 has 13 amino acids. CDR3 amino acids: CAIQGRSSYEQYV. The CDR3 region has the DNA TGTGCCATCCAAGGGCGTAGCTCCTACGAGCAGTACGTC.

This clone was counted a few times. CDR3 loop: CASSLRANQPQHF. The CDR3 region has the DNA TGTGCCAGCAGCTTACGGGCGAATCAGCCCCAGCATTTT. The J gene is TRBJ1-5, the V gene TRBV7-6, with no clear D. Trimming took off 2 bases at V and 4 bases at J, with 6 bases between the two ends. Germline values: CDR1 SGHVS, CDR2 FNYEAQ. The CDR3 totals 13 residues.

The chain carries TRBV4-2 and TRBJ2-1; the match to TRBD2 covers 7 bases. Germline trimming cut 1 base from V and 5 bases from J; bases unmatched to any gene: 8. This CDR3 is built from 16 residues. Germline values: CDR1 LGHNA, CDR2 YNFKEQ. CDR3 amino acids: CASSQGGGTVDNEQFF. The CDR3 region has the DNA TGTGCCAGCAGCCAAGGGGGGGGTACGGTTGACAATGAGCAGTTCTTC.

This clone occurred once. V and J are TRBV25-1 and TRBJ1-4; 10 bases map to TRBD1. The CDR3 is 16 amino acids. With 3 bases clipped from V and 7 bases from J, the junction kept 8 bases outside the gene matches. The germline V gene has CDR1 MGHDK and CDR2 SYGVNS. The CDR3 reads CASSDRSGQGREKLFF. CDR3 sequence (DNA): TGTGCCAGCAGTGATCGTTCGGGACAGGGGCGTGAAAAACTGTTTTTT.

The J gene is TRBJ1-5, the V gene TRBV19; no clear D gene. V gave up 6 bases and J gave up 2 bases, with 5 bases separating them. Looked up from germline, CDR1 is LNHDA and CDR2 is SQIVND (reference sequence). The CDR3 spans 12 residues. The DNA for the CDR3 is TGTGCCAGTAGCGAGGGCAATCAGCCCCAGCATTTT. Its protein is CASSEGNQPQHF.

CDR3: CASSYSGLGAGTEAFF. CDR3 in DNA: TGTGCCAGCAGTTACAGTGGGCTAGGGGCGGGGACTGAAGCTTTCTTT. This sequence joins TRBV6-5 and TRBJ1-1, with D perhaps matching TRBD1 (5 bases). From germline, CDR1 is MNHEY and CDR2 SVGAGI. V was pared by 2 bases and J by 5 bases, with 18 bases between. The CDR3 totals 16 residues.

In its sample, this clone was seen a few times. The V and J genes are TRBV28 and TRBJ2-7; the D is unclear. Germline-derived CDR1 and CDR2 are MDHEN and SYDVKM. Trimming left V 8 bases short and J 0 bases short, with 8 bases between. The CDR3 sequence is 12 residues long. CDR3 sequence reads: CASPGSSYEQYV. CDR3 coding DNA: TGTGCCAGCCCCGGCAGCTCCTACGAGCAGTACGTC.

The chain recombines TRBV30 with TRBJ2-3, with D possibly matching TRBD1 (5 bases). CDR1 and CDR2 (germline): GTSNPN, SVGIG (reference sequence). V lost 5 bases to trimming and J lost 12 bases, with 21 bases between them. The CDR3 spans 13 residues. The CDR3 is CAWAPLMQGGQYF. CDR3 DNA: TGTGCCTGGGCCCCCTTGATGCAGGGCGGTCAGTATTTT.

The CDR3 nucleotides read TGTGCCAGCAGCAATCAGGGGTTCCGCACCGGGGAGCTGTTTTTT. Translated, it gives CASSNQGFRTGELFF. The rearrangement joins TRBV7-3 to TRBJ2-2; D may be TRBD1 (6 bases). CDR3 size: 15 residues. Trimming removed 5 bases from V and 4 bases from J, with 14 bases in between. Germline V CDR1 and CDR2: SGHTA, FQGTGA.

Worth noting for this clone: It is unclear where the CDR3 begins or ends on the DNA, so no DNA is shown, and the CDR3 is as TCRdb lists it. The V gene is TRBV27, the J gene TRBJ1-1. The CDR3 length is 16 residues, termini included. Germline V gene lookup returns CDR1 MNHEY and CDR2 SMNVEV (reference sequence). The CDR3 sequence: CASSSSGVTMNTEAFF.

The rearrangement uses TRBV11-2 and TRBJ2-5; D is perhaps TRBD2 (6 bases). This CDR3 has 15 residues. Trimming left V 1 base short and J 4 bases short, with 13 bases between. The germline V gene has CDR1 SGHAT and CDR2 FQNNGV. CDR3 nucleotides: TGTGCCAGCAGCTTAGGCGGTTCGGAGGGAGAGACCCAGTACTTC. Translation: CASSLGGSEGETQYF.

The CDR3 here is CASSDGARRAFF. CDR3 nucleotide sequence: TGTGCCAGCAGTGACGGGGCCAGGCGGGCTTTCTTT. This chain connects TRBV6-4 to TRBJ1-1; tentative D call: TRBD1 (5 bases). Germline CDR1 reads MRHNA; CDR2 reads SNTAGT. V lost 2 bases, J lost 11 bases, and 12 bases lay in between. This CDR3 is 12 amino acids long.

The chain employs TRBV24-1 and TRBJ1-1; D remains ambiguous. The CDR3 is made up of 13 amino acids. Trimming stripped 9 bases from V and 1 base from J, with 11 bases between. Germline CDR1 reads KGHDR; CDR2 reads SFDVKD. The CDR3, as DNA: TGTGCCACCGAAGGGAAACCGAACACTGAAGCTTTCTTT. Protein sequence: CATEGKPNTEAFF.

This clone occurred a few times. This sequence joins TRBV6-2 or TRBV6-3 and TRBJ1-4; TRBD1 aligns across 9 bases. The CDR3 is 14 residues long. Germline values: CDR1 MNHEY, CDR2 SVGEGT. The V and J ends lost 5 bases and 11 bases, in that order; junction bases with no gene match: 9. Here the CDR3 DNA reads TGTGCCAGCAGTGGGACAGGGCTTCGCGGTAAACTGTTTTTT. Translation gives CASSGTGLRGKLFF.

This rearrangement joins TRBV2 to TRBJ1-2; perhaps TRBD1 as D (6 bases). Looked up from germline, CDR1 is SNHLY and CDR2 is FYNNEI. This CDR3 has 15 amino acids. Trimming removed 1 base from V and 2 bases from J, with 11 bases in between. The CDR3 loop is CASSEGGRGNYGYTF. Here the CDR3 DNA reads TGTGCCAGCAGTGAAGGTGGCAGGGGAAACTATGGCTACACCTTC.

This clone was counted only a few times. The chain joins TRBV30 to TRBJ2-1, with TRBD1 matching 10 bases. V gave up 3 bases and J gave up 1 base; unmatched junction bases: 6. This CDR3 has 16 residues. Germline values: CDR1 GTSNPN, CDR2 SVGIG (reference sequence). In nucleotides, the CDR3 is TGTGCCTGGAGACCGAGGGACAGGGGTTCCTACAATGAGCAGTTCTTC. Residues: CAWRPRDRGSYNEQFF.

The CDR3 nucleotides read TGTGCCAGCAGTACCCATCGGGGAAGAACAGATACGCAGTATTTT. Translated: CASSTHRGRTDTQYF. The rearrangement uses TRBV6-5 and TRBJ2-3, with D possibly TRBD2 on 5 matching bases. The V gene's germline CDR1 is MNHEY and CDR2 SVGAGI. Trimming pared 5 bases from V and 3 bases from J, leaving 15 bases between. The CDR3 covers 15 residues.

The J gene is TRBJ2-7, the V gene TRBV5-8; 7 bases agree with TRBD2. The CDR3 spans 15 residues. Trimming cost V 0 bases and J 6 bases; bases outside gene matches: 9. Germline loops: CDR1 SGHTS, CDR2 YDEGEE. DNA for the CDR3: TGTGCCAGCAGCTTGGCCCGGGGGGAATGGGTCGAGCAGTACGTC. Translated: CASSLARGEWVEQYV.

This clone was seen a few times. V usage is TRBV20-1 and J usage is TRBJ1-1, with D maybe TRBD1 (6 bases). Trimming cost V 1 base and J 8 bases, with 8 bases left between them. The CDR3 runs to 11 residues. Per germline, CDR1 DFQATT and CDR2 SNEGSKA (reference sequence). The DNA of the CDR3 is TGCAGTGCTAGAGGGGGGGGCGAAGCTTTCTTT. Amino acids: CSARGGGEAFF.